This paragraph covers one T cell receptor beta chain sequence. Antigen specificity is unknown. Primers included in the PCR were 60 Vbeta and 13 Jbeta primers. Using immunoSEQ multiplex PCR, the repertoire was profiled, and TCRdb retains in-frame clones only, with some absent. The sample shows about 150,000 clones, approximately 80% of them seen only once. This entry is derived from a study of cytomegalovirus exposure and HLA in healthy donors. Regarding the study as a whole: Sequencing likely produced, as an artifact, a cluster of highly shared sequence variants.

The germline gives CDR1 MNHEY, CDR2 SVGAGI. The CDR3 spans 11 residues. Trimming took 7 bases from V and 1 from J, leaving 2 bases between them. This TCR came from a woman between 40 and 50 years old in good health and CMV-seronegative. The chain carries TRBV6-5 and TRBJ1-3; D gene uncertain. Material for sequencing was PBMCs. The DNA for the CDR3 is TGTGCCAGCACATCTGGAAACACCATATATTTT. Its protein product is CASTSGNTIYF.